This TCR beta chain came from a study of T cell responses to AZD1222 COVID-19 vaccine. General study results and limits: Recipients of AZD1222 seropositive at baseline numbered only 5 to 7. CD4 TCRs covered the whole spike, strongest at regions 160-218 and 743-854. Repertoires were obtained only post-peak T cell response. Mostly white British, mostly female donors; authors suggested clonal diversity may be underestimated.

Libraries were prepared by immunoSEQ multiplex PCR; TCRdb keeps only in-frame clonotypes and omits some of them. The sample holds 140,000 to 150,000 clones, 70% to 90% seen once. A remark on this clone: Its antigen remains unidentified.

Germline-derived CDR1 and CDR2 are SGHRS and YFSETQ. Germline trimming cut 4 bases from V and 9 bases from J; bases unmatched to any gene: 13. The CDR3 length is 16 residues. The sequences come from peripheral blood, collected on day 0 of AZD1222 vaccination. This clonotype originated in an adult in good health. The chain has TRBV5-1 and TRBJ2-1; TRBD1 matches at 10 bases. CDR3 residues: CASSITTGGRQAEQFF. Here the CDR3 DNA reads TGCGCCAGCAGCATTACGACAGGGGGCAGGCAAGCTGAGCAGTTCTTC.